A single sample gave rise to the 20 T cell receptor beta chains below, sequenced in a study of PD-1 blockade in mismatch repair-deficient tumors. Generated by immunoSEQ multiplex PCR, the TCRdb table keeps only in-frame clones and is missing some. Of tens of thousands of clones detected, around four fifths appear once; the ten largest clones hold roughly 18%. The sequencing used peripheral blood, collected 2 weeks after starting pembrolizumab. These receptors all stem from an adult with mismatch repair-deficient cancer.

This chain links TRBV29-1 with TRBJ2-7; D might be TRBD2 (6 bases). V lost 7 bases to trimming and J lost 2 bases, with 12 bases between them. The CDR3 is 12 amino acids. Germline lookup yields CDR1 SQVTM and CDR2 ANQGSEA. The chain's CDR3 is CSAVGGAYEQYF. The CDR3 nucleotides are TGCAGCGCCGTCGGAGGGGCCTACGAGCAGTACTTC.

The chain recombines TRBV30 with TRBJ1-2, with a tentative D call TRBD1 (5 bases). Germline lookup yields CDR1 GTSNPN and CDR2 SVGIG (reference sequence). This CDR3 has 11 amino acids. V was clipped by 5 bases and J by 4 bases, with 8 bases between them. The CDR3 nucleotides read TGTGCCTGGGGTGGGGGCTATGGCTACACCTTC. It encodes CAWGGGYGYTF. The full variable domain, rest sourced from reference TRBV30 and TRBJ1-2, is SQTIHQWPATLVQPVGSPLSLECTVEGTSNPNLYWYRQAAGRGLQLLFYSVGIGQISSEVPQNLSASRPQDRQFILSSKKLLLSDSGFYLCAWGGGYGYTFGSGTRLTVV.

This clone was seen only a few times. V usage is TRBV7-9 and J usage is TRBJ1-2; 8 bases align to TRBD1. The CDR3 sequence is 13 residues long. Germline CDR1 SEHNR, CDR2 FQNEAQ (reference sequence). Germline trimming cut 5 bases from V and 8 bases from J; bases unmatched to any gene: 7. CDR3 DNA: TGTGCCAGCAGCGGGTTACAGGGGGAAGGCTACACCTTC. Its translation is CASSGLQGEGYTF. Complete variable domain (other parts from reference TRBV7-9 and TRBJ1-2): DTGVSQNPRHKITKRGQNVTFRCDPISEHNRLYWYRQTLGQGPEFLTYFQNEAQLEKSRLLSDRFSAERPKGSFSTLEIQRTEQGDSAMYLCASSGLQGEGYTFGSGTRLTVV.

The chain has TRBV21-1 and TRBJ2-5; the table assigns TRBD1, which was not confirmed against the DNA. TRBV21-1 is flagged as a pseudogene. The CDR3 runs to 16 residues. The CDR3 protein is CASSKSIRQYQETQYF. In DNA, the CDR3 is TGTGCCAGCAGCAAATCGATCCGACAGTACCAAGAGACCCAGTACTTC.

The V gene is TRBV10-3, the J gene TRBJ1-3; D is ambiguous. Germline V CDR1 and CDR2: ENHRY, SYGVKD. V lost 5 bases, J lost 0 bases, and 8 bases lay in between. This CDR3 has 14 amino acids. The chain's CDR3 is CAISLTSSGNTIYF. The DNA for the CDR3 is TGTGCCATCAGTCTAACGAGCTCTGGAAACACCATATATTTT.

This sequence joins TRBV19 and TRBJ1-1; 10 bases align to TRBD1. The ends lost 3 bases at V and 5 bases at J; junction bases unmatched: 6. CDR3 size: 15 residues. Per germline, CDR1 LNHDA and CDR2 SQIVND (reference sequence). The CDR3, as DNA: TGTGCCAGTAGTATTGCCGGGACAGGGGTTACTGAAGCTTTCTTT. Translated, it gives CASSIAGTGVTEAFF. The whole variable domain, remainder taken from reference TRBV19 and TRBJ1-1, is DGGITQSPKYLFRKEGQNVTLSCEQNLNHDAMYWYRQDPGQGLRLIYYSQIVNDFQKGDIAEGYSVSREKKESFPLTVTSAQKNPTAFYLCASSIAGTGVTEAFFGQGTRLTVV.

This chain joins TRBV12-5 and TRBJ1-3; D call uncertain. The CDR3 length is 12 residues. V gave up 6 bases and J gave up 0 bases, with 3 bases separating them. Germline lookup yields CDR1 LGHNT and CDR2 FRNRAP. The CDR3 loop is CASGSSGNTIYF. CDR3 sequence (DNA): TGTGCTAGTGGGAGCTCTGGAAACACCATATATTTT. Combining the CDR3 with reference TRBV12-5 and TRBJ1-3 gives the whole variable domain DARVTQTPRHKVTEMGQEVTMRCQPILGHNTVFWYRQTMMQGLELLAYFRNRAPLDDSGMPKDRFSAEMPDATLATLKIQPSEPRDSAVYFCASGSSGNTIYFGEGSWLTVV.

This chain uses TRBV6-4 with TRBJ2-4; 8 bases line up with TRBD1. Trimming cost V 4 bases and J 9 bases; bases outside gene matches: 11. The CDR3 has 15 residues. CDR1 and CDR2 (germline): MRHNA, SNTAGT. CDR3 protein: CASSVGGRGLGIQYF. CDR3 nucleotides: TGTGCCAGCAGTGTAGGGGGCAGGGGGCTTGGCATTCAGTACTTC.

CDR3 DNA sequence: TGTGCCAGCAGTGAATGGCAGGGGCTGTACTACGAGCAGTACTTC. This sequence encodes CASSEWQGLYYEQYF. This sequence joins TRBV6-1 and TRBJ2-7, with D perhaps matching TRBD1 (6 bases). Germline V gene data show CDR1 as MNHNS and CDR2 as SASEGT. The CDR3 length is 15 residues. The germline V and J ends were trimmed by 2 bases and 3 bases, with 14 bases remaining between them.

The V and J genes are TRBV7-9 and TRBJ1-1; D not certain. This CDR3 has 11 residues. V shed 2 bases and J shed 6 bases, with 4 bases lying between them. The germline V gene has CDR1 SEHNR and CDR2 FQNEAQ (reference sequence). The CDR3: CASSLLPEAFF. The DNA for the CDR3 is TGTGCCAGCAGCTTATTACCTGAAGCTTTCTTT.

V and J are TRBV4-2 and TRBJ2-6, with D perhaps given as TRBD1 or TRBD2 (6 bases each). CDR3 length: 18 residues. Germline CDR1 and CDR2: LGHNA and YNFKEQ. Trimming removed 0 bases from V and 3 bases from J, with 15 bases in between. CDR3 amino acids: CASSQEGGRSVGANVLTF. CDR3 DNA sequence: TGTGCCAGCAGCCAAGAAGGGGGGCGCAGCGTTGGGGCCAACGTCCTGACTTTC.

The rearrangement links TRBV11-2 to TRBJ2-1, with D possibly being TRBD1 (6 bases). V dropped 5 bases and J dropped 7 bases, with 12 bases sitting between them. CDR3 length: 13 amino acids. Germline CDR1 SGHAT, CDR2 FQNNGV. The CDR3 protein is CASSPSRGNEQFF. The CDR3, as DNA: TGTGCCAGCAGCCCTTCGAGGGGGAATGAGCAGTTCTTC.

This chain links TRBV30 with TRBJ2-7; 7 positions match TRBD1. The CDR3 loop spans 14 amino acids. Germline CDR1 and CDR2: GTSNPN and SVGIG (reference sequence). Germline trimming cut 0 bases from V and 3 bases from J; bases unmatched to any gene: 5. CDR3 DNA: TGTGCCTGGAGTGTAGGGGGACAGAACTACGAGCAGTACTTC. Translated, it gives CAWSVGGQNYEQYF.

The chain recombines TRBV5-1 with TRBJ2-3; possibly TRBD1 for D (6 bases). Looked up from germline, CDR1 is SGHRS and CDR2 is YFSETQ. The CDR3 has 14 amino acids. The V end was cut by 6 bases, the J end by 0 bases, with 11 bases between. The CDR3 sequence is CASTLDRSTDTQYF. CDR3 nucleotide sequence: TGCGCCAGCACCCTAGACAGGAGCACAGATACGCAGTATTTT.

V and J are TRBV11-3 and TRBJ2-5; D gene ambiguous. Germline V gives CDR1 SGHNT, CDR2 YENEEA. V was cut by 1 base and J by 4 bases, with 10 bases left in between. CDR3 size: 14 residues. CDR3 nucleotides: TGTGCCAGCAGCTTAGTTCCGGGTGGAGAGACCCAGTACTTC. Translation: CASSLVPGGETQYF.

With respect to this clone: Germline and junction disagree at one end, which may indicate a read error. The chain uses TRBV6-5 and TRBJ2-1, with TRBD2 matching over 8 bases. The CDR3 sequence is 15 residues long. CDR1 is MNHEY and CDR2 is SVGAGI in the germline V gene. The CDR3, as DNA: TGTGCCAGCAGCTACTGGGGGCGGGAGGACAATGAGCAGTTCTTC. Its protein product is CASSYWGREDNEQFF.

The CDR3 spells CASRDRDNEQFF. CDR3 coding DNA: TGTGCCAGCCGGGACAGAGACAATGAGCAGTTCTTC. This chain links TRBV19 with TRBJ2-1; 7 bases align to TRBD1. Losses at the gene ends were 9 bases for V and 5 bases for J; bases not matched to a gene: 4. The germline CDR1 and CDR2 sequences are LNHDA and SQIVND (reference sequence). The CDR3 is 12 amino acids.

The V gene is TRBV7-9, the J gene TRBJ2-5, with D unresolved. Trimming took 2 bases from V and 5 from J, leaving 18 bases between them. The CDR3 has 16 residues. Germline loops: CDR1 SEHNR, CDR2 FQNEAQ (reference sequence). CDR3 in DNA: TGTGCCAGCAGCTTAAATCTAAAAGGGCCCGCGGAGACCCAGTACTTC. This codes for CASSLNLKGPAETQYF.

To note about this clone: In the same sample, other DNA sequences code for this CDR3. The DNA of the CDR3 is TGTGCCAGCAGTGAGGGAAGCAATCAGCCCCAGCATTTT. Protein sequence: CASSEGSNQPQHF. The chain is built from TRBV6-4 and TRBJ1-5; D is uncertain. V dropped 3 bases and J dropped 1 base, with 4 bases sitting between them. Germline values: CDR1 MRHNA, CDR2 SNTAGT. The CDR3 sequence is 13 residues long.

In regard to this clone: Other DNA sequences from this sample encode an identical CDR3 as well. CDR3 protein: CSVEGGAGGQYEQFF. The CDR3, as DNA: TGCAGCGTTGAAGGGGGGGCAGGGGGGCAGTATGAGCAGTTCTTC. V gene TRBV29-1 combines with J gene TRBJ2-1; tentative D call: TRBD1 (7 bases). Trimming removed 1 base from V and 8 bases from J, with 18 bases in between. CDR3 length: 15 residues. Germline loops: CDR1 SQVTM, CDR2 ANQGSEA.